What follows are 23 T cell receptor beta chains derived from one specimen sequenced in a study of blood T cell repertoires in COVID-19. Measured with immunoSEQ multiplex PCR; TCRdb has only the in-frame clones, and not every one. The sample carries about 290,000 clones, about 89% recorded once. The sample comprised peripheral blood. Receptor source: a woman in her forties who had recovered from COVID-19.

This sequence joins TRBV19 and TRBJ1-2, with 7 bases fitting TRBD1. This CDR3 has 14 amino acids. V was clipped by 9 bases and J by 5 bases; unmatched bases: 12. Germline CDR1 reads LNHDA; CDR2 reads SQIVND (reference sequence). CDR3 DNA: TGTGCCAGCCGGGGTCCAGGGGGTGAATATGGCTACACCTTC. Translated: CASRGPGGEYGYTF.

The CDR3 DNA is TGTGCCAGCAGCCAGACAAACGAAAATTCACCCCTCCACTTT. It codes for CASSQTNENSPLHF. The chain is built from TRBV3-1 (or the pseudogene TRBV3-2) and TRBJ1-6; D call uncertain. The CDR3 contains 14 residues. Trimming left V 3 bases short and J 7 bases short, with 10 bases between. Germline assignment: CDR1 LGHDT and CDR2 YNNKEL (reference sequence).

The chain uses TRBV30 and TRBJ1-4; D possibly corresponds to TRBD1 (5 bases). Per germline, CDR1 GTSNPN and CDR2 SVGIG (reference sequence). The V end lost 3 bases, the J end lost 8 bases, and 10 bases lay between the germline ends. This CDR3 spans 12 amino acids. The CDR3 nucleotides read TGTGCCTGGAGCCCCCCAGGGGAAAAACTGTTTTTT. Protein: CAWSPPGEKLFF.

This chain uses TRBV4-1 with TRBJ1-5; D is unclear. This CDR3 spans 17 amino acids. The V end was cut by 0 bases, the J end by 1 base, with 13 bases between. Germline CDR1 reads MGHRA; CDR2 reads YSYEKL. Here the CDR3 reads CASSQDRAPGSNQPQHF. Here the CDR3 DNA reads TGCGCCAGCAGCCAAGATCGGGCCCCGGGGAGCAATCAGCCCCAGCATTTT.

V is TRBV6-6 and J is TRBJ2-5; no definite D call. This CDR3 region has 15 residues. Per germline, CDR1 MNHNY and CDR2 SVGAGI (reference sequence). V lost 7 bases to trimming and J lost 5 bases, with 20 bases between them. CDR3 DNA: TGTGCCAGCAAGAGAGAGCGACTCTTCGGGGAGACCCAGTACTTC. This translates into CASKRERLFGETQYF.

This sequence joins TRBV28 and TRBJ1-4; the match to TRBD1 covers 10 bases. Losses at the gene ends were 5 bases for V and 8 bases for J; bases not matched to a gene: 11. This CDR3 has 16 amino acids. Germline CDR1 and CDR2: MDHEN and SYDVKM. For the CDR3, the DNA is TGTGCCAGCAGTCCACCCGGTACGACAGGGGGCGAAAAACTGTTTTTT. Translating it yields CASSPPGTTGGEKLFF.

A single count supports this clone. The CDR3 reads CASQTGGIYYEQYF. CDR3 DNA sequence: TGTGCCAGCCAGACAGGGGGTATTTACTACGAGCAGTACTTC. V and J are TRBV28 and TRBJ2-7; 9 bases match TRBD1. Germline V CDR1 and CDR2: MDHEN, SYDVKM. The trim removed 8 bases at V and 3 bases at J, leaving 8 bases unmatched. The CDR3 runs to 14 residues. The variable domain in full, completed from reference TRBV28 and TRBJ2-7, reads DVKVTQSSRYLVKRTGEKVFLECVQDMDHENMFWYRQDPGLGLRLIYFSYDVKMKEKGDIPEGYSVSREKKERFSLILESASTNQTSMYLCASQTGGIYYEQYFGPGTRLTVT.

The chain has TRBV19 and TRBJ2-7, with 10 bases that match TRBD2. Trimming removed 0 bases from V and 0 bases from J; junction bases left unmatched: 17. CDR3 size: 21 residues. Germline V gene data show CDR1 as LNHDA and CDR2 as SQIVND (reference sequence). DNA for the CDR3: TGTGCCAGTAGTATAGAGGGGGCTAGCGGGAGCGTAGCGGGGGCCTCCTACGAGCAGTACTTC. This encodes CASSIEGASGSVAGASYEQYF.

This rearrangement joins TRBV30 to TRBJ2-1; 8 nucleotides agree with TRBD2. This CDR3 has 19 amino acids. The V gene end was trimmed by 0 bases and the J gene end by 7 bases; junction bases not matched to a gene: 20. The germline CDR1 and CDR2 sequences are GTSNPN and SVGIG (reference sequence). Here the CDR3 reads CAWSVLGLAGGNERNEQFF. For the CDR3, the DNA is TGTGCCTGGAGTGTATTAGGCCTAGCGGGCGGAAACGAACGGAATGAGCAGTTCTTC. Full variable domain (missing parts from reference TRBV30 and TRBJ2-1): SQTIHQWPATLVQPVGSPLSLECTVEGTSNPNLYWYRQAAGRGLQLLFYSVGIGQISSEVPQNLSASRPQDRQFILSSKKLLLSDSGFYLCAWSVLGLAGGNERNEQFFGPGTRLTVL.

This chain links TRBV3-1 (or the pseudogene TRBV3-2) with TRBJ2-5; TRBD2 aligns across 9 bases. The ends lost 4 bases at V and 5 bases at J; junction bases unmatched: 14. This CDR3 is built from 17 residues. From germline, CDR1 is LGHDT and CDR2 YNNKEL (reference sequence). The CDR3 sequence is CASSPHYSSGMRETQYF. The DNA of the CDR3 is TGTGCCAGCAGCCCGCACTACTCTAGCGGGATGAGGGAGACCCAGTACTTC.

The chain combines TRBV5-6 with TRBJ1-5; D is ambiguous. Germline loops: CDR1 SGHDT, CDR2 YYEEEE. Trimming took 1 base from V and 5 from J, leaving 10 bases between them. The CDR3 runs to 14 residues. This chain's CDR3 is CASSLRGSHQPQHF. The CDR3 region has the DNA TGTGCCAGCAGCTTGCGAGGGAGCCATCAGCCCCAGCATTTT.

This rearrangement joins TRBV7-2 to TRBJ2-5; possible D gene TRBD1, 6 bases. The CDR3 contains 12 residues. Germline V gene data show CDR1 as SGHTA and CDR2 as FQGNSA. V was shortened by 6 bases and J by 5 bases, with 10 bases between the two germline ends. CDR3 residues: CASRKTGETQYF. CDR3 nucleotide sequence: TGTGCCAGCAGGAAAACAGGGGAGACCCAGTACTTC.

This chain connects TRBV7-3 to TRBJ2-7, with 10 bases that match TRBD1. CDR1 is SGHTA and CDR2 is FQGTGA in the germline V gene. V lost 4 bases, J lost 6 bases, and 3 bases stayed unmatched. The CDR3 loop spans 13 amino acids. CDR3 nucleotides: TGTGCCAGCAGCTGGACAGGGGGGGCCGAGCAGTACTTC. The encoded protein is CASSWTGGAEQYF.

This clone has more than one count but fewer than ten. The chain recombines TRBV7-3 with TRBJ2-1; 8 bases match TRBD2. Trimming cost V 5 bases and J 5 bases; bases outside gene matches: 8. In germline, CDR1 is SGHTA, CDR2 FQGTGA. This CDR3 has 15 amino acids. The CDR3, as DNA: TGTGCCAGCAGCCAACAAGCGGGAGCTCACAATGAGCAGTTCTTC. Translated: CASSQQAGAHNEQFF.

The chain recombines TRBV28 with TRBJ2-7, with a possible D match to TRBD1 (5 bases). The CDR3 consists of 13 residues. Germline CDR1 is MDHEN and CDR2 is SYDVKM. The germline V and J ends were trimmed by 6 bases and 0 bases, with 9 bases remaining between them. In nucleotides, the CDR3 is TGTGCCAGCAGGTCAGGGTCCTCCTACGAGCAGTACTTC. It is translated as CASRSGSSYEQYF.

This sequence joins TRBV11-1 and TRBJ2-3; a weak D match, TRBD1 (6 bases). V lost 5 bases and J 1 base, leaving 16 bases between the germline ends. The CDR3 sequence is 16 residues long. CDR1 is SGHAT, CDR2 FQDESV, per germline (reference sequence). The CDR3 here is CASSTYGTWGTDTQYF. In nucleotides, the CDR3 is TGTGCCAGCAGCACCTACGGGACATGGGGCACAGATACGCAGTATTTT.

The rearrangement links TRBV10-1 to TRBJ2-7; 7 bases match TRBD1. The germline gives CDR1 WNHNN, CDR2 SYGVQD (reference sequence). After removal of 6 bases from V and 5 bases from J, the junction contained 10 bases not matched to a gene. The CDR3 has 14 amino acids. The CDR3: CASRPRQGIHEQYF. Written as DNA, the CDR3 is TGCGCCAGCAGGCCGAGACAGGGTATCCACGAGCAGTACTTC.

The CDR3 sequence is CAWYAGNEQYF. CDR3 nucleotides: TGTGCCTGGTACGCAGGGAACGAGCAGTACTTC. This chain connects TRBV30 to TRBJ2-7; the D gene is possibly TRBD1 (5 bases). The V gene's germline CDR1 is GTSNPN and CDR2 SVGIG (reference sequence). CDR3 length: 11 residues. Deletions cut 5 bases from V and 5 bases from J, with 10 bases between.

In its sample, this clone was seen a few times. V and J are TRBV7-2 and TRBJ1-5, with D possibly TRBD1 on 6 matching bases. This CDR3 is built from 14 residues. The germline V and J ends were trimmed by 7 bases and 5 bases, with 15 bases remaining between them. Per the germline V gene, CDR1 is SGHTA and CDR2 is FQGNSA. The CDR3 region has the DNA TGTGCCAGCACCCTGGGGGCAGCCCATCAGCCCCAGCATTTT. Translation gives CASTLGAAHQPQHF.

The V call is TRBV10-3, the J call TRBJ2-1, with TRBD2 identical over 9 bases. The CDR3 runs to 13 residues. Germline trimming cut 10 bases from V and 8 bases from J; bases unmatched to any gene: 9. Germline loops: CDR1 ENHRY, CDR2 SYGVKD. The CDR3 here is CAKRTSDRYEQFF. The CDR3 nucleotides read TGTGCCAAGAGGACTAGCGATCGGTATGAGCAGTTCTTC.

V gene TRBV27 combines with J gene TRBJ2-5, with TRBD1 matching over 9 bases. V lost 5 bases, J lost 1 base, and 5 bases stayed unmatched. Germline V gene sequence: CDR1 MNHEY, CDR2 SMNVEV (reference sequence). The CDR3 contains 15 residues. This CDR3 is CASSTWDRVQETQYF. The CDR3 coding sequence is TGTGCCAGCAGTACCTGGGACAGGGTCCAAGAGACCCAGTACTTC.

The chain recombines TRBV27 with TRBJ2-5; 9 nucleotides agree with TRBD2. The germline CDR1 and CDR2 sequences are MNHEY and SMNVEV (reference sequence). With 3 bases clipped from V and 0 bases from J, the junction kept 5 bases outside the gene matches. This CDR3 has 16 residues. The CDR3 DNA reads TGTGCCAGCAGTTTCCGACTAGCGGAAAACCAAGAGACCCAGTACTTC. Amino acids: CASSFRLAENQETQYF.

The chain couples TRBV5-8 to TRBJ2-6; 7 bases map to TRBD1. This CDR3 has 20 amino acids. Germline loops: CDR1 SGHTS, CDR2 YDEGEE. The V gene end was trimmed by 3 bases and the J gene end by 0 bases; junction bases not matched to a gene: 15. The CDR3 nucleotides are TGTGCCAGCAGCTGGCTAGGGACAGCCAATACCCCCTCTGGGGCCAACGTCCTGACTTTC. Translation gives CASSWLGTANTPSGANVLTF. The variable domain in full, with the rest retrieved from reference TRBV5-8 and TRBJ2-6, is EAGVTQSPTHLIKTRGQQATLRCSPISGHTSVYWYQQALGLGLQFLLWYDEGEERNRGNFPPRFSGRQFPNYSSELNVNALELEDSALYLCASSWLGTANTPSGANVLTFGAGSRLTVL.